This TCR beta chain was recorded in a study of shared clonotypes between healthy human individuals. Across the study: Each donor had three CD4 naive, three CD4 memory, two CD8 naive and one CD8 memory plate.

With regard to this clone: The antigen is undetermined.

About 30,000 T cell genomes (around 200 ng DNA) went into each sorted-subset replicate. Assay used: immunoSEQ multiplex PCR; TCRdb lists only in-frame clones, some missing. The table records hundreds of thousands of clones, more than 70% of them present only once. J was trimmed by 3 bases and V by 6 bases; bases with no gene match: 5. In germline, CDR1 is MNHEY, CDR2 SVGAGI. The CDR3 is 14 amino acids. Study-wide findings and caveats: An effect of sequencing depth on clonotype sharing among donors was expected.

This clonotype originated in a young woman in good health. This chain connects TRBV6-5 to TRBJ1-1; TRBD1 aligns across 9 bases. Sequenced input: memory CD4+ T cells sorted from blood. Specified subset: CD45RA-negative fraction. CDR3 sequence reads: CASSRTGEDTEAFF. In DNA form, the CDR3 reads TGTGCCAGCAGCCGGACAGGGGAGGACACTGAAGCTTTCTTT.